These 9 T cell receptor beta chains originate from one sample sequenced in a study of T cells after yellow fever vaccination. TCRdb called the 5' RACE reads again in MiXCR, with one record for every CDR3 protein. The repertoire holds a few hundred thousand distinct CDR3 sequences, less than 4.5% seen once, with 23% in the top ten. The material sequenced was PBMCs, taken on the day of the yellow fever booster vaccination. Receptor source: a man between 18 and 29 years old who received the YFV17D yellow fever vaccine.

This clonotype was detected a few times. CDR3 sequence (DNA): TGTGCCATCAGTGAGTCGGGACAGGGAGGTTTCACTGAAGCTTTCTTT. It encodes CAISESGQGGFTEAFF. The chain combines TRBV10-3 with TRBJ1-1; 9 nucleotides line up with TRBD1. This CDR3 region has 16 residues. V was clipped by 0 bases and J by 4 bases; unmatched bases: 6. Germline CDR1 and CDR2: ENHRY and SYGVKD.

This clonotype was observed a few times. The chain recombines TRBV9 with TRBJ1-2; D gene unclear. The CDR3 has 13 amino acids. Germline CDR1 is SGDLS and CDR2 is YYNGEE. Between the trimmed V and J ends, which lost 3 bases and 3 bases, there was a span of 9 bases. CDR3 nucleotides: TGTGCCAGCAGCGCGAACGGGGACTATGGCTACACCTTC. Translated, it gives CASSANGDYGYTF.

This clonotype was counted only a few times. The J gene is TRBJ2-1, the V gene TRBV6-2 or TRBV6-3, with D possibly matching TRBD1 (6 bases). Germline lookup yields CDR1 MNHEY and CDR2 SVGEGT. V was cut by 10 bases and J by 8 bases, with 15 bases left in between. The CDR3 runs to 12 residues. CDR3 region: CATSRGRDEQFF. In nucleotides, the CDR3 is TGTGCCACCTCCAGGGGAAGGGATGAGCAGTTCTTC.

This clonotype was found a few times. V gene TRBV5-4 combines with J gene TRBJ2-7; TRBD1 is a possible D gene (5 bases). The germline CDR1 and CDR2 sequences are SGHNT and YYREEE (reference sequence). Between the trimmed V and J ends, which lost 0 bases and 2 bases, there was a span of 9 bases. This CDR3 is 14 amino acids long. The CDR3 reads CASSLVGHAYEQYF. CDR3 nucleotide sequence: TGTGCCAGCAGCTTGGTCGGACATGCCTACGAGCAGTACTTC.

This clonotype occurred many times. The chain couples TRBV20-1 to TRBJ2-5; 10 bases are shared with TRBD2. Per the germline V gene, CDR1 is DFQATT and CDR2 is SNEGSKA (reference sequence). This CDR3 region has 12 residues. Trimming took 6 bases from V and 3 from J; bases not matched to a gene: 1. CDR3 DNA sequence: TGCAGTGCCGGACTAGCGGAAGAGACCCAGTACTTC. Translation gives CSAGLAEETQYF.

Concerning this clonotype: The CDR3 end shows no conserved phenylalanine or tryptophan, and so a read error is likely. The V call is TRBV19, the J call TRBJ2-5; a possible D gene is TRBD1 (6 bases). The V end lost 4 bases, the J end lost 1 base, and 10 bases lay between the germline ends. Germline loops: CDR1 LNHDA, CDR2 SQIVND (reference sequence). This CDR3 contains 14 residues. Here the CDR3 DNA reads TGTGCCAGTAGTAACCGACAGGTCCAAGAGACCCAGTACCTC. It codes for CASSNRQVQETQYL.

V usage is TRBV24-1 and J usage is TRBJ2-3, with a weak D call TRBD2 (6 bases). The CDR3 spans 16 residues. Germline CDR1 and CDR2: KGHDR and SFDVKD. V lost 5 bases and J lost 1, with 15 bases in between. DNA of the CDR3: TGTGCCACCAGTGCCCTGGGACTTTTCGGCACAGATACGCAGTATTTT. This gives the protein CATSALGLFGTDTQYF.

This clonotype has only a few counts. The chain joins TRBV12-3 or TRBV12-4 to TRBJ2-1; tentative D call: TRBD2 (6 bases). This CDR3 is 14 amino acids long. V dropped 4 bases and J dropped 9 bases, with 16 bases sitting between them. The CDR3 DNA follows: TGTGCCAGCAGTTCCCGGGACTTTCCCATTGAGCAGTTCTTC. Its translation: CASSSRDFPIEQFF.

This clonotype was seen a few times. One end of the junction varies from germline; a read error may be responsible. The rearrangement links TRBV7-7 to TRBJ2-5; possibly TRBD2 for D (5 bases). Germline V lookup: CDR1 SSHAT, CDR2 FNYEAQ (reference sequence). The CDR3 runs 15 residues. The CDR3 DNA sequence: TGTGCTAGCAGCCAAGGTATAGCTCGAGGGGAGACCCAGTACTTC. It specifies CASSQGIARGETQYF.